Below, 29 T cell receptor beta chains from the same sample are listed, as sequenced in a study of T cell responses to AZD1222 COVID-19 vaccine. Measured with immunoSEQ multiplex PCR; TCRdb has only the in-frame clones, and not every one. Among 150,000 to 200,000 clones listed, more than 70% were seen once. The sample was peripheral blood, taken 28 days after the second AZD1222 dose. The receptor set was obtained from an adult who received the AZD1222 COVID-19 vaccine.

The gene calls are TRBV2 and TRBJ2-7; D uncertain. CDR3 size: 11 residues. V lost 7 bases and J lost 6, with 10 bases in between. Germline CDR1 reads SNHLY; CDR2 reads FYNNEI. In nucleotides, the CDR3 is TGTGCCAGCACCCGATCAGGCGAGCAGTACTTC. The encoded protein is CASTRSGEQYF.

CDR3 protein: CASSRDQGWQFF. DNA of the CDR3: TGCGCCAGCAGCCGGGACCAGGGCTGGCAGTTCTTC. This chain joins TRBV5-1 and TRBJ2-1; D assignment may be TRBD1 or TRBD2 (5 bases each). V dropped 4 bases and J dropped 12 bases, with 14 bases sitting between them. Germline CDR1 and CDR2: SGHRS and YFSETQ. This CDR3 comprises 12 residues.

V gene TRBV30 combines with J gene TRBJ2-1, with D perhaps TRBD2 (6 bases). The CDR3 extends over 14 amino acids. CDR1 is GTSNPN, CDR2 SVGIG, per germline (reference sequence). V lost 3 bases to trimming and J lost 4 bases, with 13 bases between them. This CDR3 is CAWSPAAGYNEQFF. Written as DNA, the CDR3 is TGTGCCTGGAGCCCGGCGGCGGGGTACAATGAGCAGTTCTTC.

The genes are TRBV28 and TRBJ2-1, with TRBD1 identical over 12 bases. Germline V gives CDR1 MDHEN, CDR2 SYDVKM. Losses at the gene ends were 3 bases for V and 7 bases for J; bases not matched to a gene: 4. The CDR3 is 15 residues long. The CDR3 sequence is CASSLGQGAWNEQFF. CDR3 DNA sequence: TGTGCCAGCAGTTTGGGACAGGGGGCGTGGAATGAGCAGTTCTTC.

The genes are TRBV30 and TRBJ1-2; TRBD1 might be the D (5 bases). The V gene's germline CDR1 is GTSNPN and CDR2 SVGIG (reference sequence). The length of the CDR3 is 14 residues. The V end was cut by 2 bases, the J end by 4 bases, with 14 bases between. Written as DNA, the CDR3 is TGTGCCTGGAGTCCCCCCGGGGGAGCCTATGGCTACACCTTC. Protein sequence: CAWSPPGGAYGYTF.

This clone was seen just once. The rearrangement links TRBV28 to TRBJ1-5; D may be TRBD1 (5 bases). Trimming stripped 6 bases from V and 5 bases from J, with 11 bases between. The CDR3 extends over 13 amino acids. Germline V gives CDR1 MDHEN, CDR2 SYDVKM. The CDR3 region is CASRMRGDQPQHF. The CDR3 DNA is TGTGCCAGCAGGATGCGAGGGGATCAGCCCCAGCATTTT.

This clone was seen a few times. The chain combines TRBV4-2 with TRBJ1-5, with D perhaps TRBD1 (5 bases). The germline gives CDR1 LGHNA, CDR2 YNFKEQ. This CDR3 is 15 amino acids long. Trimming removed 3 bases at V and 2 bases at J, with 11 bases between. CDR3 bases: TGTGCCAGCAGCCACTTAGGAGGGGGCAATCAGCCCCAGCATTTT. Its translation is CASSHLGGGNQPQHF.

This rearrangement joins TRBV20-1 to TRBJ2-7; a weak D match, TRBD1 (5 bases). V lost 3 bases to trimming and J lost 4 bases, with 16 bases between them. Germline V lookup: CDR1 DFQATT, CDR2 SNEGSKA (reference sequence). This CDR3 has 14 residues. The CDR3 here is CSASPVRVGYEQYF. The DNA of the CDR3 is TGCAGTGCTAGTCCCGTCAGGGTGGGGTACGAGCAGTACTTC.

The chain is built from TRBV25-1 and TRBJ1-2; D call uncertain. The CDR3 length is 13 residues. Germline values: CDR1 MGHDK, CDR2 SYGVNS. Trimming stripped 5 bases from V and 5 bases from J, with 12 bases between. DNA of the CDR3: TGTGCCAGCAGTCTGGAGGGTTTATATGGCTACACCTTC. It codes for CASSLEGLYGYTF.

V is TRBV28 and J is TRBJ1-2; D ambiguous. CDR3 length: 16 residues. V shed 7 bases and J shed 0 bases, with 18 bases lying between them. Looked up from germline, CDR1 is MDHEN and CDR2 is SYDVKM. CDR3 nucleotides: TGTGCCAGCAACCAGGAGAGGGCCGTTGCTAACTATGGCTACACCTTC. Amino acid sequence: CASNQERAVANYGYTF.

In this sample, this clone turned up a few times. V gene TRBV19 combines with J gene TRBJ2-7, with 10 nucleotides matching TRBD1. This CDR3 contains 15 residues. Germline V lookup: CDR1 LNHDA, CDR2 SQIVND (reference sequence). J lost 4 bases, V lost 4 bases, and 7 bases had no gene match. The CDR3 region has the DNA TGTGCCAGTAGTAGAACCGGGACAGGGGTTTACGAGCAGTACTTC. Translating it yields CASSRTGTGVYEQYF.

This chain uses TRBV10-3 with TRBJ1-4, with 7 bases that match TRBD1. The CDR3 has 15 amino acids. V gave up 3 bases and J gave up 4 bases; unmatched junction bases: 5. Germline CDR1 is ENHRY and CDR2 is SYGVKD. The CDR3 DNA is TGTGCCATCAGTGAATCCACAGGGGTTAATGAAAAACTGTTTTTT. This codes for CAISESTGVNEKLFF.

Here the CDR3 DNA reads TGTGCCAGCAGCTGGGGGCGTCGGTGGGAGACCCAGTACTTC. Its translation: CASSWGRRWETQYF. The chain uses TRBV5-4 and TRBJ2-5; D is perhaps TRBD1 (6 bases). Deletions cut 3 bases from V and 5 bases from J, with 14 bases between. Germline V gene sequence: CDR1 SGHNT, CDR2 YYREEE (reference sequence). CDR3 length: 14 residues.

The genes are TRBV7-9 and TRBJ1-6; D is perhaps TRBD1 (6 bases). V was shortened by 6 bases and J by 10 bases, with 22 bases between the two germline ends. CDR1 and CDR2 (germline): SEHNR, FQNEAQ (reference sequence). This CDR3 is 16 amino acids long. This CDR3 is CASRSSKGGGKSPLHF. The CDR3 nucleotides read TGTGCCAGCAGGTCCTCCAAGGGGGGAGGGAAGTCACCCCTCCACTTT.

The rearrangement uses TRBV19 and TRBJ2-1, with D maybe TRBD2 (5 bases). The CDR3 totals 15 residues. V shed 4 bases and J shed 0 bases, with 10 bases lying between them. The germline V gene encodes CDR1 LNHDA and CDR2 SQIVND (reference sequence). CDR3 in amino acids: CASSRRESSYNEQFF. The CDR3, as DNA: TGTGCCAGTAGTAGAAGGGAGAGCTCCTACAATGAGCAGTTCTTC.

The J gene is TRBJ2-7, the V gene TRBV19, with a tentative D call TRBD1 (6 bases). The V and J ends lost 6 bases and 2 bases respectively, with 17 bases between them. The CDR3 is 15 residues long. Germline CDR1 reads LNHDA; CDR2 reads SQIVND (reference sequence). The CDR3 loop is CASRRRQDLPYEQYF. The CDR3, as DNA: TGTGCCAGTAGGCGACGACAGGATTTACCCTACGAGCAGTACTTC.

The chain links TRBV6-5 to TRBJ1-1; unclear D gene. The CDR3 length is 11 residues. From germline, CDR1 is MNHEY and CDR2 SVGAGI. Trimming took off 6 bases at V and 3 bases at J, with 5 bases between the two ends. In nucleotides, the CDR3 is TGTGCCAGCAGAAAGGACACTGAAGCTTTCTTT. Its protein product is CASRKDTEAFF.

This sequence joins TRBV2 and TRBJ2-4; D call uncertain. Germline V CDR1 and CDR2: SNHLY, FYNNEI. The CDR3 loop spans 14 amino acids. V was cut by 8 bases and J by 2 bases, with 13 bases left in between. The CDR3 protein is CASGRTSPKNIQYF. The CDR3 DNA sequence: TGTGCCAGCGGGCGGACCTCCCCCAAAAACATTCAGTACTTC. The variable domain in full, with the rest retrieved from reference TRBV2 and TRBJ2-4, is EPEVTQTPSHQVTQMGQEVILRCVPISNHLYFYWYRQILGQKVEFLVSFYNNEISEKSEIFDDQFSVERPDGSNFTLKIRSTKLEDSAMYFCASGRTSPKNIQYFGAGTRLSVL.

This clone was observed once. The chain combines TRBV30 with TRBJ2-7; no clear D. The V end lost 2 bases, the J end lost 2 bases, and 13 bases lay between the germline ends. CDR1 and CDR2 from the germline V gene are GTSNPN and SVGIG (reference sequence). The CDR3 consists of 14 residues. The CDR3 is CAWSWREPAYEQYF. CDR3 in DNA: TGTGCCTGGAGTTGGAGAGAACCCGCCTACGAGCAGTACTTC.

The V call is TRBV19, the J call TRBJ2-1; tentatively, D is TRBD2 (5 bases). Trimming took off 3 bases at V and 0 bases at J, with 9 bases between the two ends. The CDR3 runs 15 residues. Per the germline V gene, CDR1 is LNHDA and CDR2 is SQIVND (reference sequence). The CDR3 DNA sequence: TGTGCCAGTAGTATCAGCGGATTCTCCTACAATGAGCAGTTCTTC. Its translation: CASSISGFSYNEQFF.

This chain uses TRBV7-9 with TRBJ2-7; 7 nucleotides match TRBD1. This CDR3 has 13 amino acids. With 6 bases clipped from V and 3 bases from J, the junction kept 5 bases outside the gene matches. Germline assignment: CDR1 SEHNR and CDR2 FQNEAQ (reference sequence). CDR3 in amino acids: CASRPTGNYEQYF. CDR3 bases: TGTGCCAGCAGGCCGACAGGGAACTACGAGCAGTACTTC.

The CDR3 reads CASSGTSNSGNTIYF. The CDR3 coding sequence is TGTGCCAGCAGCGGGACGTCGAACTCTGGAAACACCATATATTTT. This sequence joins TRBV5-5 and TRBJ1-3; possible D gene TRBD1, 5 bases. Looked up from germline, CDR1 is SGHKS and CDR2 is YYEKEE (reference sequence). This CDR3 has 15 residues. The ends were cut back, 4 bases at V and 0 bases at J, with 11 bases in the middle.

The chain recombines TRBV21-1 with TRBJ2-5; the table's D call, TRBD2, was not checked against the DNA. TRBV21-1 is an annotated pseudogene. The CDR3 runs 15 residues. The CDR3 reads CASSKGGTMRETQYF. CDR3 nucleotides: TGTGCCAGCAGCAAAGGAGGGACTATGCGGGAGACCCAGTACTTC.

This clone showed up just once. Here the CDR3 reads CASSNLLGVGLGAFF. The DNA for the CDR3 is TGTGCCAGTAGTAACCTCCTCGGAGTTGGACTTGGAGCTTTCTTT. This chain joins TRBV19 and TRBJ1-1; no clear D. The CDR3 loop spans 15 amino acids. With 4 bases removed from V and 10 bases from J, the gap between germline ends came to 22 bases. In germline, CDR1 is LNHDA, CDR2 SQIVND (reference sequence).

The J gene is TRBJ2-6, the V gene TRBV27; 10 bases align to TRBD1. CDR3 length: 16 amino acids. Germline trimming cut 6 bases from V and 2 bases from J; bases unmatched to any gene: 4. The germline CDR1 and CDR2 sequences are MNHEY and SMNVEV (reference sequence). The CDR3 nucleotides read TGTGCCAGCAGGAGACAGGGGGCTGCTGGGGCCAACGTCCTGACTTTC. Its translation is CASRRQGAAGANVLTF.

The chain has TRBV4-2 and TRBJ2-7; no clear D gene. Trimming took off 1 base at V and 3 bases at J, with 4 bases between the two ends. The CDR3 sequence is 12 residues long. CDR1 is LGHNA and CDR2 is YNFKEQ in the germline V gene. Here the CDR3 reads CASSQVGYEQYF. In nucleotides, the CDR3 is TGTGCCAGCAGCCAAGTCGGCTACGAGCAGTACTTC.

This clone was seen just once. The V call is TRBV6-1, the J call TRBJ1-2; 7 bases align to TRBD1. The length of the CDR3 is 14 residues. V was clipped by 2 bases and J by 7 bases; unmatched bases: 7. Germline CDR1 reads MNHNS; CDR2 reads SASEGT. This CDR3 reads CASSEYRGGSGYTF. CDR3 nucleotides: TGTGCCAGCAGTGAATACAGGGGAGGCAGTGGCTACACCTTC.

V usage is TRBV7-3 and J usage is TRBJ2-2; D perhaps matches TRBD1 (5 bases). The CDR3 totals 18 residues. The ends were cut back, 1 base at V and 0 bases at J, with 15 bases in the middle. CDR1 SGHTA and CDR2 FQGTGA come from the germline V gene. CDR3 sequence reads: CASSLNGQGASNTGELFF. CDR3 coding DNA: TGTGCCAGCAGCTTAAATGGGCAAGGGGCTTCGAACACCGGGGAGCTGTTTTTT. The variable domain in full, with the rest retrieved from reference TRBV7-3 and TRBJ2-2, is GAGVSQTPSNKVTEKGKYVELRCDPISGHTALYWYRQSLGQGPEFLIYFQGTGAADDSGLPNDRFFAVRPEGSVSTLKIQRTERGDSAVYLCASSLNGQGASNTGELFFGEGSRLTVL.

V usage is TRBV7-6 and J usage is TRBJ2-7, with TRBD2 identical over 11 bases. V shed 3 bases, J shed 3 bases, and the junction held 1 base outside the gene matches. The CDR3 is 14 amino acids. Germline V gene data show CDR1 as SGHVS and CDR2 as FNYEAQ. CDR3 sequence: CASSFGTSGYEQYF. Written as DNA, the CDR3 is TGTGCCAGCAGCTTTGGGACTAGCGGCTACGAGCAGTACTTC.